This TCR beta chain was identified during a study of T cells in Graves' hyperthyroidism and ophthalmopathy. Per the germline V gene, CDR1 is SNHLY and CDR2 is FYNNEI. The CDR3 is 14 amino acids. Unmatched junction bases numbered 1, after V lost 2 bases and J lost 2 bases. Uncontrolled infection, other autoimmune disease, pregnancy or lactation disqualified patients from enrolment. This clonotype was observed many times. It was RNA transcripts that yielded the amplified TCR beta CDR3 regions. The study used the HTBI primer set for a first-round RT-PCR of the TCR CDR3. One entry per CDR3 protein, called by TCRdb with MiXCR from the multiplex PCR reads. The profile shows under 500,000 distinct CDR3 sequences, 11% to 15% of them singletons.

Source material: blood. The V and J genes are TRBV2 and TRBJ2-7; 9 nucleotides match TRBD1. This receptor was obtained from a man aged 45-60 years with Graves' ophthalmopathy. CDR3 nucleotide sequence: TGTGCCAGCAGTGAAAGGACAGGGGCCTACGAGCAGTACTTC. It translates to CASSERTGAYEQYF.